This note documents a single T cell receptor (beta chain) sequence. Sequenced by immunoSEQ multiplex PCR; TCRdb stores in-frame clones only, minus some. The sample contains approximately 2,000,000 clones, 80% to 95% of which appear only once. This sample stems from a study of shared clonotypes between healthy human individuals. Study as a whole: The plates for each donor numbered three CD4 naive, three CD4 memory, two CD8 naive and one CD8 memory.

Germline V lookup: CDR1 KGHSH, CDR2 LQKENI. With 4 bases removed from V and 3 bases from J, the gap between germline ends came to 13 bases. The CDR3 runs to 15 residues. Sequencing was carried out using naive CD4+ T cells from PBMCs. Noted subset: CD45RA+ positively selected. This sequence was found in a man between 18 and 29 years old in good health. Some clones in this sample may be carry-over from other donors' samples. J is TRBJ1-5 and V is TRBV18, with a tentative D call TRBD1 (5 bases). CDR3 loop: CASSLARQLNQPQHF. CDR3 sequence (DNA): TGTGCCAGCTCACTGGCGCGACAGCTCAATCAGCCCCAGCATTTT.